The 7 T cell receptor beta chains below all came from one sample that was sequenced in a study of cytotoxic CD8 clonotypes in ibrutinib-treated CLL. Clones were read by immunoSEQ multiplex PCR, and TCRdb kept only the in-frame ones, dropping some. The data contain about 120,000 clones, approximately 85% of them singletons. The sequenced sample was PBMCs, obtained after 24 months of ibrutinib treatment. The source of these receptors is a human donor with chronic lymphocytic leukemia.

This clone was seen a few times. The rearrangement joins TRBV14 to TRBJ2-5; D remains ambiguous. The CDR3 has 15 residues. Per the germline V gene, CDR1 is SGHDN and CDR2 is FVKESK. Trimming removed 0 bases at V and 2 bases at J, with 10 bases between. The CDR3 sequence: CASSQDSVFQETQYF. The CDR3 coding sequence is TGTGCCAGCAGCCAAGATTCGGTCTTTCAAGAGACCCAGTACTTC.

The rearrangement uses TRBV4-2 and TRBJ2-2; 13 positions agree with TRBD2. Germline trimming cut 1 base from V and 3 bases from J; bases unmatched to any gene: 5. The CDR3 consists of 18 residues. Germline V gene sequence: CDR1 LGHNA, CDR2 YNFKEQ. The CDR3 is CASSQATSGGAYTGELFF. Here the CDR3 DNA reads TGTGCCAGCAGCCAAGCTACTAGCGGGGGGGCGTACACCGGGGAGCTGTTTTTT.

This rearrangement joins TRBV2 to TRBJ2-2; 7 bases agree with TRBD2. The length of the CDR3 is 14 residues. Germline V gives CDR1 SNHLY, CDR2 FYNNEI. Trimming removed 6 bases from V and 5 bases from J; junction bases left unmatched: 6. The CDR3: CASRDSGGTGELFF. The CDR3 DNA sequence: TGTGCCAGCAGAGACTCGGGGGGAACCGGGGAGCTGTTTTTT.

About this clone: At one end, the junction sequence differs from germline, possibly due to a read error. V gene TRBV19 combines with J gene TRBJ2-2; D might be TRBD2 (6 bases). Germline V gives CDR1 LNHDA, CDR2 SQIVND (reference sequence). The CDR3 sequence is 14 residues long. The chain's CDR3 is CATGMGLNTGELFF. Here the CDR3 DNA reads TGTGCCACCGGGATGGGACTTAACACCGGGGAACTGTTTTTT.

This clone was recorded only once. The rearrangement joins TRBV25-1 to TRBJ1-5; D is ambiguous. This CDR3 comprises 13 residues. CDR1 and CDR2 (germline): MGHDK, SYGVNS. Deletions cut 3 bases from V and 4 bases from J, with 7 bases between. Here the CDR3 reads CASSDRGNQPQHF. The CDR3 bases are TGTGCCAGCAGTGATCGCGGGAATCAGCCCCAGCATTTT.

The chain has TRBV11-2 and TRBJ2-4, with TRBD2 matching 8 bases. Trimming cost V 4 bases and J 8 bases; bases outside gene matches: 16. The CDR3 has 17 amino acids. Germline CDR1 is SGHAT and CDR2 is FQNNGV. CDR3 amino acids: CASSSLSGSPGSDIQYF. CDR3 coding DNA: TGTGCCAGCAGCTCACTCAGCGGGAGTCCAGGGTCGGACATTCAGTACTTC.

CDR3 amino acids: CASSIGQGYYYEQYF. The CDR3 DNA follows: TGTGCCAGCAGTATCGGACAGGGATATTACTACGAGCAGTACTTC. The rearrangement links TRBV6-5 to TRBJ2-7, with TRBD1 identical over 8 bases. After removal of 5 bases from V and 3 bases from J, the junction contained 9 bases not matched to a gene. Germline V gene lookup returns CDR1 MNHEY and CDR2 SVGAGI. The CDR3 is 15 amino acids.